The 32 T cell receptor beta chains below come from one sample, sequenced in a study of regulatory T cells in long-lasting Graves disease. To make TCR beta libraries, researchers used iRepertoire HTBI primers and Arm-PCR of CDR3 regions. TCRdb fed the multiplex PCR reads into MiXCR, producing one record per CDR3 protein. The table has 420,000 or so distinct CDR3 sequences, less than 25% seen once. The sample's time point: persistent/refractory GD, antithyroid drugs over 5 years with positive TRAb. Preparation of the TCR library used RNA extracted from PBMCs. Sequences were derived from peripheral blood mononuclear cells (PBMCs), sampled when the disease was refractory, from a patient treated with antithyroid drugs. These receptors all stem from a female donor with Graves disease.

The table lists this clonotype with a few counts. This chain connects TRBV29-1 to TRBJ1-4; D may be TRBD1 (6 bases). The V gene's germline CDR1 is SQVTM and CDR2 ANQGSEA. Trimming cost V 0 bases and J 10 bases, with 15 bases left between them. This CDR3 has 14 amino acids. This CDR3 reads CSVEDGEGVGKLFF. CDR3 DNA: TGCAGCGTTGAAGATGGTGAGGGGGTTGGAAAACTGTTTTTT.

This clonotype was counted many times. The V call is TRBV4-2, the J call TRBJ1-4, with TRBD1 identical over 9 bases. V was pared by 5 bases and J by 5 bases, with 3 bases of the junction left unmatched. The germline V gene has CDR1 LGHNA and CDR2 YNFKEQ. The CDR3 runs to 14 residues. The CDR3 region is CASSSTGGNEKLFF. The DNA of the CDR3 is TGTGCCAGCAGCTCAACAGGGGGCAATGAAAAACTGTTTTTT.

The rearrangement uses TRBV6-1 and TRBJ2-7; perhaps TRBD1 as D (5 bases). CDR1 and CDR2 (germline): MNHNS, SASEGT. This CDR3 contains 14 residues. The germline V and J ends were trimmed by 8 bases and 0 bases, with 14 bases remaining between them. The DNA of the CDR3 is TGTGCCAGCTTGGGGCTGTCGGGCTCCTACGAGCAGTACTTC. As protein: CASLGLSGSYEQYF.

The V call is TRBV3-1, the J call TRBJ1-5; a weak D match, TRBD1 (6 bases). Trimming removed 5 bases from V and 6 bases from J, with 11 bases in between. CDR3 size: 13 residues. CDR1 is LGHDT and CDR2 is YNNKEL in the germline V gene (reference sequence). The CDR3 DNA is TGTGCCAGCAGCTCCAGGGGTTCTCAGCCCCAGCATTTT. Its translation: CASSSRGSQPQHF.

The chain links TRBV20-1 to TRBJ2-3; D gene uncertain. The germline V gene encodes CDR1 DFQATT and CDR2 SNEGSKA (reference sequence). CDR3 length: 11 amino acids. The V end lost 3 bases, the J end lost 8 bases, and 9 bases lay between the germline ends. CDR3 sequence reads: CSARTVLTQYF. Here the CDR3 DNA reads TGCAGTGCTAGGACTGTACTTACGCAGTATTTT.

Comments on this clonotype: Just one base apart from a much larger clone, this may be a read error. DNA for the CDR3: TGTGCCAGCAAACTCGAGAGGGGGGCTGAAGCTTTCTTT. Translation gives CASKLERGAEAFF. V is TRBV6-1 and J is TRBJ1-1; the D gene is possibly TRBD1 (6 bases). The CDR3 has 13 residues. CDR1 is MNHNS and CDR2 is SASEGT in the germline V gene. The V gene lost 7 bases and the J gene lost 6 bases, with 15 bases spanning the gap.

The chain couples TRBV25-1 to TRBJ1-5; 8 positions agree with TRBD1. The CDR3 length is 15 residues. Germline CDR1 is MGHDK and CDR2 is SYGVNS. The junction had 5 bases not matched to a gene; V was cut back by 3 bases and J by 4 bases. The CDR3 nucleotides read TGTGCCAGCAGTGAGCGGGGACAGGCGAATCAGCCCCAGCATTTT. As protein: CASSERGQANQPQHF. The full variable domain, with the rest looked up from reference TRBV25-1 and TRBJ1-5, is EADIYQTPRYLVIGTGKKITLECSQTMGHDKMYWYQQDPGMELHLIHYSYGVNSTEKGDLSSESTVSRIRTEHFPLTLESARPSHTSQYLCASSERGQANQPQHFGDGTRLSIL.

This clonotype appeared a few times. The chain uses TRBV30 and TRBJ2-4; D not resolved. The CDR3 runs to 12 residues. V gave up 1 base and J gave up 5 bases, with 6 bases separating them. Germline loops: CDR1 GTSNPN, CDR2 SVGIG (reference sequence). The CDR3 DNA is TGTGCCTGGAGTGCCCAGGAAAACATTCAGTACTTC. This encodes CAWSAQENIQYF. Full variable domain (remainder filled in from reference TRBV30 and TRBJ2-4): SQTIHQWPATLVQPVGSPLSLECTVEGTSNPNLYWYRQAAGRGLQLLFYSVGIGQISSEVPQNLSASRPQDRQFILSSKKLLLSDSGFYLCAWSAQENIQYFGAGTRLSVL.

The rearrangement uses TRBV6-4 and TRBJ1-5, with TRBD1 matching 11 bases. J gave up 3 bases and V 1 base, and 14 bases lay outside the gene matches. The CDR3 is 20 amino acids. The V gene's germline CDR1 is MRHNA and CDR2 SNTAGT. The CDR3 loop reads CASSDLTGQGVPSDNQPQHF. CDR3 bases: TGTGCCAGCAGTGACTTGACGGGACAGGGGGTGCCATCCGACAATCAGCCCCAGCATTTT.

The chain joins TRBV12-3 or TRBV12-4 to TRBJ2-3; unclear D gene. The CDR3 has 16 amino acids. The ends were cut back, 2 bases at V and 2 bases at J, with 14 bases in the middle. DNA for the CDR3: TGTGCCAGCAGTTTAAGGTTCGGCAGAAACACAGATACGCAGTATTTT. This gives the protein CASSLRFGRNTDTQYF.

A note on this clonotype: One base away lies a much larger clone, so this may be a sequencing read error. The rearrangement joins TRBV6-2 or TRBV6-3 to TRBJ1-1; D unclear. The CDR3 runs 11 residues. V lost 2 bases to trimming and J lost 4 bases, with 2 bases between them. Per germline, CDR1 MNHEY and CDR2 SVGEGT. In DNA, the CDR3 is TGTGCCAGCAGTTACCTCACTGAAGCTTTCTTT. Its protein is CASSYLTEAFF.

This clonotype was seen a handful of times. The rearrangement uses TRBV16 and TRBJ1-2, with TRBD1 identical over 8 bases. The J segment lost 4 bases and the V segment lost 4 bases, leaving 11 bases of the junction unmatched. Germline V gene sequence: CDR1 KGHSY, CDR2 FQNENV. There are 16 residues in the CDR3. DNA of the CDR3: TGTGCCAGCAGCCGAACCGGGACAGGAGATTTCTATGGCTACACCTTC. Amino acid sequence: CASSRTGTGDFYGYTF. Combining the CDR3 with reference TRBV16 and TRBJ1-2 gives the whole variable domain GEEVAQTPKHLVRGEGQKAKLYCAPIKGHSYVFWYQQVLKNEFKFLISFQNENVFDETGMPKERFSAKCLPNSPCSLEIQATKLEDSAVYFCASSRTGTGDFYGYTFGSGTRLTVV.

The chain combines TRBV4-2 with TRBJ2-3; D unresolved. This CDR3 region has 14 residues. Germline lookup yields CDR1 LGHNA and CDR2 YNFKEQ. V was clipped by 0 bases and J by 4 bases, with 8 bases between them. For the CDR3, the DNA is TGTGCCAGCAGCCAAGAGGGGTTCGCAGATACGCAGTATTTT. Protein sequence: CASSQEGFADTQYF.

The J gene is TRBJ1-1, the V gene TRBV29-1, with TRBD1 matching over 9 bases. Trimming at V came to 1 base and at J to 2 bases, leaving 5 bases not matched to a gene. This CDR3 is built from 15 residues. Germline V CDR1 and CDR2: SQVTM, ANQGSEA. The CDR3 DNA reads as TGCAGCGTTGAAGGACAGGGGGGGGCTAACACTGAAGCTTTCTTT. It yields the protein CSVEGQGGANTEAFF.

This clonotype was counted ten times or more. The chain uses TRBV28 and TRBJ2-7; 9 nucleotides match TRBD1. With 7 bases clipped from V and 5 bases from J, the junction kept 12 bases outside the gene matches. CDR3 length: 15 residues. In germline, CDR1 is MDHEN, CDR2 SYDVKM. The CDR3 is CASNSPGTGQDEQYF. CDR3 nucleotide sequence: TGTGCCAGCAATTCCCCCGGGACAGGGCAAGACGAGCAGTACTTC.

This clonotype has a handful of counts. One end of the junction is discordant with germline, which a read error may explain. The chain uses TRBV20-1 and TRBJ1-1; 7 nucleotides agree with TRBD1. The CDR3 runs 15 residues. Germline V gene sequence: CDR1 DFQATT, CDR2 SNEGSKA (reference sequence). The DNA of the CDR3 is TGCAGTGCCAGAGAGGGGGCTGCTTCGAACACTGAAGCTTTCTTT. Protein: CSAREGAASNTEAFF.

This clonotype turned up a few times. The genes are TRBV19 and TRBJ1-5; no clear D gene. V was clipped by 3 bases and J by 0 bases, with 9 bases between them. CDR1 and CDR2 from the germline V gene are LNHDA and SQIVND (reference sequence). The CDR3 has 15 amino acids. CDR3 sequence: CASSMYSNSNQPQHF. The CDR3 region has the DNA TGTGCCAGTAGTATGTACAGTAATAGCAATCAGCCCCAGCATTTT.

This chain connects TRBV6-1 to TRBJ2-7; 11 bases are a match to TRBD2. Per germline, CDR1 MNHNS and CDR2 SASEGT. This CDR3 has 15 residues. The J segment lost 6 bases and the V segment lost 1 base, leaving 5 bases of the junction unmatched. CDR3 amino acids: CASSEDPGLAAEQYF. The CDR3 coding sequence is TGTGCCAGCAGTGAAGACCCGGGACTAGCGGCCGAGCAGTACTTC.

The CDR3: CASSPPGGDEAFF. The CDR3 DNA reads TGCGCCAGCAGCCCACCAGGCGGAGATGAAGCTTTCTTT. V is TRBV5-1 and J is TRBJ1-1, with unresolved D. With 4 bases removed from V and 7 bases from J, the gap between germline ends came to 14 bases. CDR3 size: 13 residues. Germline CDR1 SGHRS, CDR2 YFSETQ.

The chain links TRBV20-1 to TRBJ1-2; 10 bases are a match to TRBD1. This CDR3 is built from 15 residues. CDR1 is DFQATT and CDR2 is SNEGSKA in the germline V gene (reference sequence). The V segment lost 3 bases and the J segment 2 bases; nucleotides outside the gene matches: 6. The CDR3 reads CSARGGQGTNYGYTF. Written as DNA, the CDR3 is TGCAGTGCTAGGGGGGGACAGGGGACCAACTATGGCTACACCTTC.

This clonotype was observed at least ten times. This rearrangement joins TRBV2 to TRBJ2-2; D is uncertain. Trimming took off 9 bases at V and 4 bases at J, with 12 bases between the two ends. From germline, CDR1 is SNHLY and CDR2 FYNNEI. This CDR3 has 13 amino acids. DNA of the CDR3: TGTGCCAGTAGTAGGGTTTTCACCGGGGAGCTGTTTTTT. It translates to CASSRVFTGELFF.

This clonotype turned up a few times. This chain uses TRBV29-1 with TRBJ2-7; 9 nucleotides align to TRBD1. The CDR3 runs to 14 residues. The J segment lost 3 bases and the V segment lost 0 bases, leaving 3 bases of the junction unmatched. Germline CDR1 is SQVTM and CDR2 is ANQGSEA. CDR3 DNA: TGCAGCGTTGAAGACCGGGACAGGGACTACGAGCAGTACTTC. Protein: CSVEDRDRDYEQYF.

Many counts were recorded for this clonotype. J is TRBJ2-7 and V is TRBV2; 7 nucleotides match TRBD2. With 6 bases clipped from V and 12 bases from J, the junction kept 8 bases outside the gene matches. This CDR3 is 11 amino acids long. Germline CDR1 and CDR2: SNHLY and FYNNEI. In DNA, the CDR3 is TGTGCCAGCAGGCCGGCGGGAGATTGGTACTTC. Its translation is CASRPAGDWYF. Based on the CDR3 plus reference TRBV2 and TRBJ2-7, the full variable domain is EPEVTQTPSHQVTQMGQEVILRCVPISNHLYFYWYRQILGQKVEFLVSFYNNEISEKSEIFDDQFSVERPDGSNFTLKIRSTKLEDSAMYFCASRPAGDWYFGPGTRLTVT.

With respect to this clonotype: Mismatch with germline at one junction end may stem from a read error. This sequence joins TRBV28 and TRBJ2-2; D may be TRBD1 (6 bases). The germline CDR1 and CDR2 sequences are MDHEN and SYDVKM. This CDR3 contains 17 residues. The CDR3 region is CASSFSGFQGSTGELLF. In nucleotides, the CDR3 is TGTGCCAGCAGTTTTTCGGGTTTCCAGGGGTCCACCGGGGAGCTGCTTTTT.

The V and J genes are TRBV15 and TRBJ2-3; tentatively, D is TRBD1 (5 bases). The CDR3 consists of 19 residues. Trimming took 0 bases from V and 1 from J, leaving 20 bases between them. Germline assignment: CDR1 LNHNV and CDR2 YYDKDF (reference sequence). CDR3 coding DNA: TGTGCCACCAGCAGAGATCAAGAGACAGCCCTGAGAGGCACAGATACGCAGTATTTT. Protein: CATSRDQETALRGTDTQYF.

Here the CDR3 DNA reads TGTGCCACCAGTGCTCAACTTTCGCTCCACAATGAGCAGTTCTTC. Translating it yields CATSAQLSLHNEQFF. The rearrangement uses TRBV24-1 and TRBJ2-1, with D uncertain. V lost 5 bases, J lost 5 bases, and 15 bases lay in between. Germline CDR1 reads KGHDR; CDR2 reads SFDVKD. The CDR3 is 15 residues long.

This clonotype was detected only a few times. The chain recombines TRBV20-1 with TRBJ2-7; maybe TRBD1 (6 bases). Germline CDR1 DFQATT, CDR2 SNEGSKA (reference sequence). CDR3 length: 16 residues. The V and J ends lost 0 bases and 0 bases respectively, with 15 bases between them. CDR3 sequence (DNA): TGCAGTGCTAGAGATTTGGGGGCAATCAGCTCCTACGAGCAGTACTTC. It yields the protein CSARDLGAISSYEQYF.

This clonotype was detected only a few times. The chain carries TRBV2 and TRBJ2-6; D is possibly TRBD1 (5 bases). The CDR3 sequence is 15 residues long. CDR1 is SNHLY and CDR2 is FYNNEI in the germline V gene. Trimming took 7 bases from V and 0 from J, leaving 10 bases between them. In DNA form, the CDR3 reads TGTGCCAGCATTGACAGCAGCTCTGGGGCCAACGTCCTGACTTTC. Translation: CASIDSSSGANVLTF. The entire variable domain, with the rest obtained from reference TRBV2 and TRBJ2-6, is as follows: EPEVTQTPSHQVTQMGQEVILRCVPISNHLYFYWYRQILGQKVEFLVSFYNNEISEKSEIFDDQFSVERPDGSNFTLKIRSTKLEDSAMYFCASIDSSSGANVLTFGAGSRLTVL.

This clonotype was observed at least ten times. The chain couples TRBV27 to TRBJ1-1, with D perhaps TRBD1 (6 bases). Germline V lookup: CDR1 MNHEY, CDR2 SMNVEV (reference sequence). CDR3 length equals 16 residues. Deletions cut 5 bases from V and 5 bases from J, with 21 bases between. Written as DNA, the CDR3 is TGTGCCAGCAGTAGACCGGGACACCCAGCCGTAACTGAAGCTTTCTTT. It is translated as CASSRPGHPAVTEAFF.

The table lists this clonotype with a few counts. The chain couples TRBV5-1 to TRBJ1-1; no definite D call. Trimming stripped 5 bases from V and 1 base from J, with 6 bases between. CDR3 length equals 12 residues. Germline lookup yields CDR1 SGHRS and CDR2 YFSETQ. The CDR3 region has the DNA TGCGCCAGCAGGGAGGCGAACACTGAAGCTTTCTTT. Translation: CASREANTEAFF. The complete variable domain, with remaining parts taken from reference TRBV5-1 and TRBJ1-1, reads KAGVTQTPRYLIKTRGQQVTLSCSPISGHRSVSWYQQTPGQGLQFLFEYFSETQRNKGNFPGRFSGRQFSNSRSEMNVSTLELGDSALYLCASREANTEAFFGQGTRLTVV.

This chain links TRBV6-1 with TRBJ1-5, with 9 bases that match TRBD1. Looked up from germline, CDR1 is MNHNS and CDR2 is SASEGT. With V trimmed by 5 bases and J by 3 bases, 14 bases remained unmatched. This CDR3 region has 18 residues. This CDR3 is CASSRKSQGARNNQPQHF. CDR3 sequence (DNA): TGTGCCAGCAGTCGCAAATCACAGGGGGCGCGTAACAATCAGCCCCAGCATTTT.

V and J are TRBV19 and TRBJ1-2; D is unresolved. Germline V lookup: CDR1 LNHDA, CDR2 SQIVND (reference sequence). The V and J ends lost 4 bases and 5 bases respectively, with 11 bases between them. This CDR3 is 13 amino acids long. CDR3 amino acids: CASSTPMRYGYTF. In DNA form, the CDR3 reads TGTGCCAGTAGTACACCCATGCGTTATGGCTACACCTTC.